This T cell receptor (beta chain) is drawn from a study of circulating and synovial CD4+ cells in juvenile arthritis (dated by TCRdb to between 2012 and 2015). At the level of the whole study: TCRbeta CDR3 repertoires of circulating HLA-DR+ CD4 T cells, bulk blood CD4 T cells and synovial CD4 T cells were compared within each patient. Repertoire sequencing was performed with the aim of confirming enrichment of synovial clonotypes in a circulating synovial-like CD4 T cell subset. The investigation overall reported the following: Circulating pathogenic-like lymphocytes were found to cluster with synovial T cells, and a substantially higher fraction of CDR3 sequences was shared with synovium by circulating pathogenic-like lymphocytes than by bulk blood. Because T cell genome counts in CPL samples and bulk blood CD4 samples differed by at least an order of magnitude, sample-size effects were addressed. Synovial and circulating pathogenic-like lymphocyte repertoires were less diverse than bulk blood CD4 repertoires, and some CPL samples were as oligoclonal as synovium. Because overlap with synovium was found to increase with sequencing depth, the full repertoire overlap was likely underestimated by the measured shared-clonotype fractions. Traditional Vbeta family usage analysis did not detect the difference between circulating pathogenic-like lymphocytes and bulk blood T cells.

V was cut back by 0 bases and J by 5 bases, leaving a gap of 5 bases between them. The CDR3 spans 13 residues, from the cysteine through the phenylalanine. The only DNA kept is the CDR3, 39 bases in frame from the first base. CDR1 SGHAT and CDR2 FQNNGV were looked up in the germline V gene. The sequenced samples were obtained from patients with active juvenile idiopathic arthritis. Cells were sorted right after thawing, and dead cells were excluded with Live/Dead Fixable Near-IR Stain. About this clone itself: Its specific antigen is unknown. No qualities accompany the bases; no much larger clone lies one base away.

The library relied on the immunoSEQ multiplex PCR assay. TCRbeta CDR3 sequencing was carried out by an external provider as a commercial service. In the original analysis: The analyses relied on productive nucleotide sequences along with amino acid sequences obtained through in silico translation. Diversity was measured as Renyi entropy over a range of alpha values, and the median of 200 repeated subsamples was taken to equalise sample size. For clustering, the distance between each pair of repertoires was computed as one minus the Chao-modified Jaccard index, which corrected for under-sampling. Frequency-weighted overlap with synovial clonotypes was calculated across 200 sample sizes, using 200 draws without replacement for each, and the value reported was the one at the size of the smaller sample. TCRdb carries this immuneACCESS record with in-frame sequences only. Its versions omit some clonotypes, under half of them owing to an unresolved V gene in the studies checked, with the rest unexplained. V, J and clone size were drawn from that table, and D and trimming were deduced from the DNA. This sample comprises around 32,000 clones, nearly 95% of them detected only once. The top ten constitute 0.68% of the sample.

The TCR comes from a human donor with juvenile idiopathic arthritis. Recombination connected TRBV11-2 to TRBJ1-5, and TRBD1 may be the D gene, going by 5 matching bases. Sequencing was done on a sample of CD4+ T cells from blood. The CDR3 protein is CASSLDRDQPQHF. The sequenced DNA is TGTGCCAGCAGCTTAGACAGGGATCAGCCCCAGCATTTT.